The clone carrying this T cell receptor (beta chain) was counted once. As yet, its antigen is unknown. Looked up from germline, CDR1 is SGHRS and CDR2 is YFSETQ. The V end was cut by 0 bases, the J end by 6 bases, with 10 bases between. The CDR3 contains 13 residues. This specimen comes from a study of cytomegalovirus exposure and HLA in healthy donors. Study results and limitations: The listing of some 170 TCR beta chains classed them as cytomegalovirus-associated. For most TCR beta V segments, an earlier analysis put the productive rate at about 90% or about 30% of the time. From TCR beta sequences, most subjects' HLA-A and HLA-B alleles were reportedly predicted accurately. The study carried out a later analysis of TCR beta sequences. It associated approximately 16,000 of them with specific HLA alleles at a false discovery rate of 0.05.

Both 60 Vbeta primers and 13 Jbeta primers went into the PCR. Produced via immunoSEQ multiplex PCR; TCRdb's table is partial and in-frame only. The table includes approximately 210,000 clones, about 85% detected once. Sequencing input: PBMCs. This clonotype was obtained from a woman aged 50 to 60 in good health and CMV-seropositive. The V and J genes are TRBV5-1 and TRBJ2-7; a possible D gene is TRBD1 (6 bases). The CDR3: CASSLGTGIEQYF. The DNA for the CDR3 is TGCGCCAGCAGCTTGGGAACAGGGATCGAGCAGTACTTC. The whole variable domain, filled in from reference TRBV5-1 and TRBJ2-7, reads KAGVTQTPRYLIKTRGQQVTLSCSPISGHRSVSWYQQTPGQGLQFLFEYFSETQRNKGNFPGRFSGRQFSNSRSEMNVSTLELGDSALYLCASSLGTGIEQYFGPGTRLTVT.